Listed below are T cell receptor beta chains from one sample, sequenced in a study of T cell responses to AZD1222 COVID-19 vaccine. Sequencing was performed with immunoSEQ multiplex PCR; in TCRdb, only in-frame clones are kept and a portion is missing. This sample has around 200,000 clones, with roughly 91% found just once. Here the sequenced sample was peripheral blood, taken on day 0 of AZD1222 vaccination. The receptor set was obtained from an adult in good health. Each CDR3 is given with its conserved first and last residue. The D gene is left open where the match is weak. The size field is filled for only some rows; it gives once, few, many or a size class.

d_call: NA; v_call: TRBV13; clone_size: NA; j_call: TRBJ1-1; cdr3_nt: TGTGCCAGCAGCTTAGCGCGGGAAGCTTTCTTT; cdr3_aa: CASSLAREAFF
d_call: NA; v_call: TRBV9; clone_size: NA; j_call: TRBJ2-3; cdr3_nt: TGTGCCAGCAGCGCCCCCCTAGATACGCAGTATTTT; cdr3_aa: CASSAPLDTQYF
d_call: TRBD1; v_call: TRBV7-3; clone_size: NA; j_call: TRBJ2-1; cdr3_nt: TGTGCCAGCAGCTTATGGGGCGGACGGACAGGTCGTGGGTACAATGAGCAGTTCTTC; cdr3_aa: CASSLWGGRTGRGYNEQFF
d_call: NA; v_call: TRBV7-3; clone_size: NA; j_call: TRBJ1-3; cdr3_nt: TGTGCCAGCAGCCCAGGAGGCTCTGGAAACACCATATATTTT; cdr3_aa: CASSPGGSGNTIYF
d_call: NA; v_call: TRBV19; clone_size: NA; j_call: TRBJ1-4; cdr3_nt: TGTGCCAGTACCGGGGGCGCGACTAATGAAAAACTGTTTTTT; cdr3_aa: CASTGGATNEKLFF
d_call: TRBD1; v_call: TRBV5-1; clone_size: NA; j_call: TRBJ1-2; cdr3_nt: TGCGCCAGCAGCCAACAGGGGGATGATGGCTACACCTTC; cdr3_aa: CASSQQGDDGYTF
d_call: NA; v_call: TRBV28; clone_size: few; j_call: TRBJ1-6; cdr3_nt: TGTGCCAGCAGTTTATTGTCTCGGGGGAATAATTCACCCCTCCACTTT; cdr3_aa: CASSLLSRGNNSPLHF
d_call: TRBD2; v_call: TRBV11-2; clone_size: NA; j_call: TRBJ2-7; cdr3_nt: TGTGCCAGCAGCCGAGGACTAGCGGGAGGTTACGAGCAGTACTTC; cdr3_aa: CASSRGLAGGYEQYF
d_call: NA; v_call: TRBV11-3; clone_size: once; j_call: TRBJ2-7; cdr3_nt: TGTGCCAGCAGCGCATCAGTGGAGGACTACGAGCAGTACTTC; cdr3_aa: CASSASVEDYEQYF
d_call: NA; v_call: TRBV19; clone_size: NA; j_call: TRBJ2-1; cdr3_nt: TGTGCCAGTAGTATAGTTACAGGGAAGAATGAGCAGTTCTTC; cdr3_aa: CASSIVTGKNEQFF
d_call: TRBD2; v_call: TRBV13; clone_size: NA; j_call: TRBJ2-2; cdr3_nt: TGTGCCAGCAGCTTAGAGCGGGGGGCGAACACCGGGGAGCTGTTTTTT; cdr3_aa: CASSLERGANTGELFF
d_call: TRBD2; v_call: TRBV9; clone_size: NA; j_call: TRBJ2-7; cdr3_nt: TGTGCCAGCAGCGTAGCCGCGGGGGGGCTATACGAGCAGTACTTC; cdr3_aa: CASSVAAGGLYEQYF
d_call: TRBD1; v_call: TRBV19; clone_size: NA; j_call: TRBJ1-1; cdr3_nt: TGTGCCAGTAGCAAGCACACAGGGGCCATGAACACTGAAGCTTTCTTT; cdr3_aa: CASSKHTGAMNTEAFF
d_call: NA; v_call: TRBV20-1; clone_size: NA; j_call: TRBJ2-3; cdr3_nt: TGCAGTGCTAGTTTGGGGGCAGATACGCAGTATTTT; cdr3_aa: CSASLGADTQYF
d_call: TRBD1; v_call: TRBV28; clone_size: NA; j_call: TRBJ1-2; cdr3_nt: TGTGCCAGCCACGGGACAGGATTCTATGGCTACACCTTC; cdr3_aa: CASHGTGFYGYTF
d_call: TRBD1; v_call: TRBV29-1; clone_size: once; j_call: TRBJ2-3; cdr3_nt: TGCAGCGTTGGGGGGACAGGGGGCCCGCCAGATACGCAGTATTTT; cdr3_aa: CSVGGTGGPPDTQYF
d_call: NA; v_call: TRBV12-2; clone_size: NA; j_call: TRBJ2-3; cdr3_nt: TGTGCAAGTCGCTTAGCCGACACACCGGGACTAGCGGGAGAGAGAGAGGCAGATACGCAGTATTTT; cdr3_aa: CASRLADTPGLAGEREADTQYF
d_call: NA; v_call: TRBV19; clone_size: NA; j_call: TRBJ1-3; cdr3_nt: TGTGCCAGTAGTATGCTTAGCTCTGGAAACACCATATATTTT; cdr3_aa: CASSMLSSGNTIYF
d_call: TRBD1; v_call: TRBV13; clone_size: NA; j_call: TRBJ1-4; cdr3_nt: TGTGCCAGCAGCTTAGGGACAGGGTCGCCCGAAAAACTGTTTTTT; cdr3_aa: CASSLGTGSPEKLFF
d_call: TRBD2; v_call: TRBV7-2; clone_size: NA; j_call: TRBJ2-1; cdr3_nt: TGTGCCAGCAGCGCTGCGGGGACTAGCGGGGGGACAGGCAATGAGCAGTTCTTC; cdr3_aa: CASSAAGTSGGTGNEQFF
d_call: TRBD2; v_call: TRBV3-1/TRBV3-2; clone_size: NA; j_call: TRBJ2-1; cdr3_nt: TGTGCCAGCAGCCAAGTTTTGACTAGCAGTAGATACAATGAGCAGTTCTTC; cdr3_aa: CASSQVLTSSRYNEQFF
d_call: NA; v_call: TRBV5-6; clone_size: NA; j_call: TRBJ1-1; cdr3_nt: TGTGCCAGCAGCTTGGCTGTGAACACTGAAGCTTTCTTT; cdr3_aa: CASSLAVNTEAFF
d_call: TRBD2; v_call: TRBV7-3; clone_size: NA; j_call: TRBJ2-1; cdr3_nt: TGTGCCAGCAGCTTAGGTGGGAGGGCCTACAATGAGCAGTTCTTC; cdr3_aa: CASSLGGRAYNEQFF
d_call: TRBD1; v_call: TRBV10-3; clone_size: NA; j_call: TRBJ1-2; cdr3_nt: TGTGCCATCAGTGGGGGGACAGGGGATGGCTACACCTTC; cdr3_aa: CAISGGTGDGYTF
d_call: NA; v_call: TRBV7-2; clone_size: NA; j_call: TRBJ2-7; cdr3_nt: TGTGCCAGCAGCTTTGGAGGCGACCTCTACGAGCAGTACTTC; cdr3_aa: CASSFGGDLYEQYF
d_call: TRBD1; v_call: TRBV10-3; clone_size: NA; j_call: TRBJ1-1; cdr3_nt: TGTGCCGCTGGGCAGGGGGGGCTTGAGAACACTGAAGCTTTCTTT; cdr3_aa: CAAGQGGLENTEAFF
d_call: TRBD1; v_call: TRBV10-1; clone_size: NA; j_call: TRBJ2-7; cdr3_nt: TGCGCCAGCAGTGAGGCGGGCAGGGGGCCCTACGAGCAGTACTTC; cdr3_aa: CASSEAGRGPYEQYF
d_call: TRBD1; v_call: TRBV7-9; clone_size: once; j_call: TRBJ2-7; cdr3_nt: TGTGCCAGCAGCCCATACCGGGACAGGGTAGGCTACGAGCAGTACTTC; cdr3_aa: CASSPYRDRVGYEQYF
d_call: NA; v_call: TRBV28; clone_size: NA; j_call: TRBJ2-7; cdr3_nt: TGTGCCAGCAGTTTATGGGGGGGACAATCCTACGAGCAGTACTTC; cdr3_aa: CASSLWGGQSYEQYF
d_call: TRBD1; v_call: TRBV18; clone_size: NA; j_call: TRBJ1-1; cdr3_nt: TGTGCCAGCTCACCGCAAATAGGGGGACAGGGGGCGTCGAACACTGAAGCTTTCTTT; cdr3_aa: CASSPQIGGQGASNTEAFF
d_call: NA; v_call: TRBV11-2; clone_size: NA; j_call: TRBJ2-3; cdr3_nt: TGTGCCAGCAGCTACTATAGGGCAGATACGCAGTATTTT; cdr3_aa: CASSYYRADTQYF
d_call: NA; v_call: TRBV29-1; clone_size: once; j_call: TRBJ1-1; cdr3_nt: TGCAGCGTTACATCCGACAGGAGGAACACTGAAGCTTTCTTT; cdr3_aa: CSVTSDRRNTEAFF
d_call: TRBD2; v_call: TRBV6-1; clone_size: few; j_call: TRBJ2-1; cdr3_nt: TGTGCCAGCAGTGAACTAGCGGGTGGGAACAATGAGCAGTTCTTC; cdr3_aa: CASSELAGGNNEQFF
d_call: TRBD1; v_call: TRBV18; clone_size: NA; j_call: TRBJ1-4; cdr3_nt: TGTGCCAGCTCACCGACAGGGGGGACTAATGAAAAACTGTTTTTT; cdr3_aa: CASSPTGGTNEKLFF
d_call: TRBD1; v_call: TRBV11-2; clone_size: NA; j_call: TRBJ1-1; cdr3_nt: TGTGCCAGCAGCTTAGTATTTGGAAGACTACAGGGGAGGAACACTGAAGCTTTCTTT; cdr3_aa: CASSLVFGRLQGRNTEAFF
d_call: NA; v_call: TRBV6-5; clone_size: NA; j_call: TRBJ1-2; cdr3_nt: TGTGCCAGCAGCCCCATATGGCCCTATGGCTACACCTTC; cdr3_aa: CASSPIWPYGYTF
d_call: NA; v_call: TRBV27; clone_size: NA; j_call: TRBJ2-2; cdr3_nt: TGTGCCAGCAGTTTAAGACTACCCACCTCCACCGGGGAGCTGTTTTTT; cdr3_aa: CASSLRLPTSTGELFF
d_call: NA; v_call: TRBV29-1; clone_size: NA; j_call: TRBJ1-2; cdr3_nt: TGCAGCGTTAGCTCCGGTGGCTACACCTTC; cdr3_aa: CSVSSGGYTF
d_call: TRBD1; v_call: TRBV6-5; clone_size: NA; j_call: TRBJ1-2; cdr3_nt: TGTGCCAGCAGTCCACACAGGGGGGGCTATGGCTACACCTTC; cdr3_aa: CASSPHRGGYGYTF
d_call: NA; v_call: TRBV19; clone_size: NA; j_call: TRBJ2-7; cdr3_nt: TGTGCCAGTAGTCCCCGGGGCTCCTACGAGCAGTACTTC; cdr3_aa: CASSPRGSYEQYF
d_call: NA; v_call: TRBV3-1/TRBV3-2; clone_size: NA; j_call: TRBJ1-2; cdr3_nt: TGTGCCAGCAGCCACACACAGGCGTCTAACTATGGCTACACCTTC; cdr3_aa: CASSHTQASNYGYTF
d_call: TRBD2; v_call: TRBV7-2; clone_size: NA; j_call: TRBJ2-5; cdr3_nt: TGTGCCAGCAGCCAAAGCGGGGGCCCTGAGGGGACCCAGTACTTC; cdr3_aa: CASSQSGGPEGTQYF
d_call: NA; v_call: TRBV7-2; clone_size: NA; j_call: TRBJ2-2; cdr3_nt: TGTGCCAGCAGCCCCGCCGGACCTCGCCGGGCCGGGGAGCTGTTTTTT; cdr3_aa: CASSPAGPRRAGELFF
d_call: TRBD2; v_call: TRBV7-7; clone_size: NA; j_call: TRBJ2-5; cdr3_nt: TGTGCCAGCAGCCCCACTAGCGTAGGGGAGACCCAGTACTTC; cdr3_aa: CASSPTSVGETQYF
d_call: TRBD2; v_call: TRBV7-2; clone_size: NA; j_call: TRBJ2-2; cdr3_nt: TGTGCCAGCAGCTTGGCGGGACTAGCGGGTGCGAACACCGGGGAGCTGTTTTTT; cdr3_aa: CASSLAGLAGANTGELFF
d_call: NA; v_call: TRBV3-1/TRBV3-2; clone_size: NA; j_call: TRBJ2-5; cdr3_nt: TGTGCCAGCAGCCAAGGAGTTGAAGAGACCCAGTACTTC; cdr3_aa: CASSQGVEETQYF
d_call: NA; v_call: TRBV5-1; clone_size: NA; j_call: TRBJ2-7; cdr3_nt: TGCGCCAGCAGCTTGCGTCTGTTCCACGAGCAGTACTTC; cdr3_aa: CASSLRLFHEQYF
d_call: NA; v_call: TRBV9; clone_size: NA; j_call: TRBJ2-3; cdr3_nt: TGTGCCAGCAGCCTAGCCCTAGATACGCAGTATTTT; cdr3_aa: CASSLALDTQYF
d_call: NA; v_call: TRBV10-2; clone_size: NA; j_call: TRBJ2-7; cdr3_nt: TGCGCCAGCAGTGAGGGGATATTAGCCTACGAGCAGTACTTC; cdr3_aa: CASSEGILAYEQYF
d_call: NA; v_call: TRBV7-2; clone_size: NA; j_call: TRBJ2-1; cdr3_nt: TGTGCCAGCAGCTTAGGGTCGTCTAGCTCCTACAATGAGCAGTTCTTC; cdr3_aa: CASSLGSSSSYNEQFF
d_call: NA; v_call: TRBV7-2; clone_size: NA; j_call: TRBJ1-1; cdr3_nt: TGTGCCAGCAGCTTATCGGGCCCTGAAGCTTTCTTT; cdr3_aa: CASSLSGPEAFF
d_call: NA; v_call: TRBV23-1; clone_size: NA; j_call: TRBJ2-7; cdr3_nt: TGCGCCAGCAGTCAATCTGGACAGAGCTCCTACGAGCAGTACTTC; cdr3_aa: CASSQSGQSSYEQYF
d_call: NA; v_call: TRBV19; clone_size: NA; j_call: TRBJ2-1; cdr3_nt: TGTGCCAGTAGACCTCAGGGGGGTGAGCAGTTCTTC; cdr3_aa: CASRPQGGEQFF
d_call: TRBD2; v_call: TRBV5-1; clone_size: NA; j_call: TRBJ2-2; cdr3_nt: TGCGCCAGCAGCTTGAAAGCGGGAGGGTACACCGGGGAGCTGTTTTTT; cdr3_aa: CASSLKAGGYTGELFF
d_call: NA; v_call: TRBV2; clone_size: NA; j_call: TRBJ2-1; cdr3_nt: TGTGCCAGCAGTGATCAGGGTCCTGAGCAGTTCTTC; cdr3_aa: CASSDQGPEQFF